The TCR beta chain under discussion was sequenced for a study of T cell responses to AZD1222 COVID-19 vaccine. Second-dose timings of about 4 or about 12 weeks were pooled. The CDR3 sequence is 19 residues long. The V gene end was trimmed by 2 bases and the J gene end by 7 bases; junction bases not matched to a gene: 17. The germline gives CDR1 PRHDT, CDR2 FYEKMQ (reference sequence). The table came from immunoSEQ multiplex PCR; TCRdb's copy has only in-frame clones and leaves some out. The sample lists under 20,000 clones, around 81% occurring once. This clonotype was obtained from an adult who received the AZD1222 COVID-19 vaccine. The gene calls are TRBV13 and TRBJ2-1; 10 bases agree with TRBD2. The specimen was peripheral blood, collected 28 days after the second AZD1222 dose. Written as DNA, the CDR3 is TGTGCCAGCAGCTTAATACCCGCTCGCAGCGGGGGGGCTGGAAATGAGCAGTTCTTC. It codes for CASSLIPARSGGAGNEQFF.